What follows are 27 T cell receptor beta chains derived from one specimen sequenced in a study of blood T cell repertoires in COVID-19. Data came from immunoSEQ multiplex PCR; TCRdb stores just in-frame clones and leaves some out. There are under 250,000 clones in the sample; around 82% occur only once, and 3% to 4.5% lies in the top ten. Material: peripheral blood. These receptor sequences come from a woman of 80 years or more with acute or convalescent COVID-19.

This clone was counted only a few times. J is TRBJ1-3 and V is TRBV5-8, with D possibly being TRBD1 (6 bases). Trimming cost V 4 bases and J 2 bases, with 16 bases left between them. CDR1 SGHTS and CDR2 YDEGEE come from the germline V gene. The CDR3 loop spans 16 amino acids. This CDR3 reads CASSLTGYEPGNTIYF. CDR3 nucleotides: TGTGCCAGCAGCCTGACAGGTTACGAGCCTGGAAACACCATATATTTT.

The chain is built from TRBV3-1 (or the pseudogene TRBV3-2) and TRBJ1-2; no definite D call. CDR3 length equals 16 residues. Germline CDR1 LGHDT, CDR2 YNNKEL (reference sequence). The germline V and J ends were trimmed by 4 bases and 7 bases, with 22 bases remaining between them. CDR3 sequence: CASSLAGPPRGSGYTF. The CDR3 DNA reads as TGTGCCAGCAGCCTCGCTGGGCCCCCTCGGGGTAGTGGCTACACCTTC.

This chain's CDR3 is CASSILSPRNSPLHF. DNA of the CDR3: TGTGCCAGTAGTATATTGAGCCCTCGGAATTCACCCCTCCACTTT. The J gene is TRBJ1-6, the V gene TRBV19; D is undetermined. The length of the CDR3 is 15 residues. With 2 bases removed from V and 7 bases from J, the gap between germline ends came to 12 bases. In germline, CDR1 is LNHDA, CDR2 SQIVND (reference sequence).

This clone was detected only once. The chain employs TRBV3-1 (or the pseudogene TRBV3-2) and TRBJ2-1; a possible D gene is TRBD1 (7 bases). Trimming shortened V by 4 bases and J by 8 bases, and 12 bases separated the two germline ends. CDR1 and CDR2 (germline): LGHDT, YNNKEL (reference sequence). The CDR3 is made up of 13 amino acids. CDR3 amino acids: CASSPGGNDEQFF. The CDR3 DNA reads as TGTGCCAGCAGCCCAGGGGGGAACGATGAGCAGTTCTTC.

The chain combines TRBV11-3 with TRBJ2-7, with 8 bases that match TRBD1. V shed 3 bases, J shed 2 bases, and the junction held 6 bases outside the gene matches. The CDR3 loop spans 15 amino acids. Germline V CDR1 and CDR2: SGHNT, YENEEA. The CDR3 sequence: CASSFSGGEPYEQYF. DNA for the CDR3: TGTGCCAGCAGCTTTTCAGGGGGCGAACCCTACGAGCAGTACTTC.

This sequence joins TRBV6-2 or TRBV6-3 and TRBJ2-7, with a possible D match to TRBD1 (6 bases). CDR3 size: 16 residues. The V gene's germline CDR1 is MNHEY and CDR2 SVGEGT. V was clipped by 5 bases and J by 1 base, with 18 bases between them. The CDR3 reads CASSRWTQGSSYEQYF. CDR3 in DNA: TGTGCCAGCAGTCGCTGGACTCAGGGGTCTTCCTACGAGCAGTACTTC.

The rearrangement joins TRBV5-4 to TRBJ2-2; weak D call: TRBD2 (7 bases). Looked up from germline, CDR1 is SGHNT and CDR2 is YYREEE (reference sequence). CDR3 size: 16 residues. Trimming took 4 bases from V and 1 from J, leaving 14 bases between them. This CDR3 is CASSTGGQVNTGELFF. The CDR3 DNA reads TGTGCCAGCAGCACCGGGGGGCAGGTGAACACCGGGGAGCTGTTTTTT.

V usage is TRBV15 and J usage is TRBJ2-7; TRBD1 agrees at 8 bases. There are 14 residues in the CDR3. The J segment lost 3 bases and the V segment lost 5 bases, leaving 6 bases of the junction unmatched. Germline CDR1 is LNHNV and CDR2 is YYDKDF (reference sequence). Here the CDR3 reads CATSLRTGNYEQYF. CDR3 sequence (DNA): TGTGCCACCAGCTTAAGGACAGGGAACTACGAGCAGTACTTC.

The genes are TRBV10-3 and TRBJ1-3, with TRBD1 identical over 7 bases. This CDR3 has 14 residues. After removal of 3 bases from V and 1 base from J, the junction contained 0 bases not matched to a gene. From germline, CDR1 is ENHRY and CDR2 SYGVKD. The DNA for the CDR3 is TGTGCCATCAGTGACAGGGGGTCTGGAAACACCATATATTTT. Amino acids: CAISDRGSGNTIYF.

The rearrangement uses TRBV27 and TRBJ1-6, with 9 bases aligning to TRBD1. The germline CDR1 and CDR2 sequences are MNHEY and SMNVEV (reference sequence). The CDR3 contains 16 residues. The V segment lost 2 bases and the J segment 7 bases; nucleotides outside the gene matches: 6. The CDR3 sequence is CASSLRQGQGNSPLHF. The CDR3 DNA sequence: TGTGCCAGCAGTTTACGCCAAGGACAGGGGAATTCACCCCTCCACTTT.

The chain employs TRBV12-3 or TRBV12-4 and TRBJ1-6; D possibly corresponds to TRBD1 (6 bases). CDR3 length: 13 residues. Trimming shortened V by 3 bases and J by 9 bases, and 9 bases separated the two germline ends. CDR3 coding DNA: TGTGCCAGCAGTTTTACAGGGACTTCACCCCTCCACTTT. This codes for CASSFTGTSPLHF.

The J gene is TRBJ2-2, the V gene TRBV19, with a weak D call TRBD1 (6 bases). CDR1 LNHDA and CDR2 SQIVND come from the germline V gene (reference sequence). The CDR3 totals 16 residues. The V and J ends lost 5 bases and 1 base respectively, with 14 bases between them. In DNA form, the CDR3 reads TGTGCCAGTAGTCTCTCCGGGACAAGGAACACCGGGGAGCTGTTTTTT. Amino acids: CASSLSGTRNTGELFF.

V gene TRBV3-1 (or the pseudogene TRBV3-2) combines with J gene TRBJ2-3; weak D call: TRBD1 (6 bases). The V gene's germline CDR1 is LGHDT and CDR2 YNNKEL (reference sequence). This CDR3 has 14 residues. Between the trimmed V and J ends, which lost 3 bases and 4 bases, there was a span of 11 bases. DNA of the CDR3: TGTGCCAGCAGCCAGCGGACAGCCCCAGATACGCAGTATTTT. Amino acids: CASSQRTAPDTQYF.

The V and J genes are TRBV9 and TRBJ1-5, with 7 bases aligning to TRBD1. Germline loops: CDR1 SGDLS, CDR2 YYNGEE. After removal of 1 base from V and 7 bases from J, the junction contained 5 bases not matched to a gene. CDR3 length: 14 residues. CDR3 bases: TGTGCCAGCAGCGTAAATGGACAGGACCAGCCCCAGCATTTT. Translating it yields CASSVNGQDQPQHF.

V gene TRBV29-1 combines with J gene TRBJ1-4; D possibly corresponds to TRBD1 (6 bases). V was cut by 6 bases and J by 4 bases, with 12 bases left in between. The CDR3 extends over 13 amino acids. Germline CDR1 and CDR2: SQVTM and ANQGSEA. The CDR3 here is CSVKGGGNEKLFF. The CDR3, as DNA: TGCAGCGTGAAAGGGGGGGGTAATGAAAAACTGTTTTTT.

In its sample, this clone was seen once. The rearrangement uses TRBV6-5 and TRBJ1-5; D may be TRBD1 (5 bases). The CDR3 loop spans 14 amino acids. Trimming left V 6 bases short and J 3 bases short, with 12 bases between. The germline CDR1 and CDR2 sequences are MNHEY and SVGAGI. The CDR3 DNA sequence: TGTGCCAGCAGGAACGGGGGGGTCAATCAGCCCCAGCATTTT. Encoded protein: CASRNGGVNQPQHF.

The J gene is TRBJ2-7, the V gene TRBV12-3 or TRBV12-4; 7 nucleotides match TRBD1. The V and J ends lost 7 bases and 1 base, in that order; junction bases with no gene match: 1. The CDR3 is made up of 12 amino acids. CDR3 DNA sequence: TGTGCCAGCACGGGACAGTCCTACGAGCAGTACTTC. Translation gives CASTGQSYEQYF.

In DNA, the CDR3 is TGTGCCAGCAGCTTAGTTAGCACAGGGGGCGACTATGGCTACACCTTC. It codes for CASSLVSTGGDYGYTF. This sequence joins TRBV7-2 and TRBJ1-2, with 9 bases identical to TRBD1. The CDR3 totals 16 residues. The V segment lost 1 base and the J segment 3 bases; nucleotides outside the gene matches: 6. CDR1 and CDR2 (germline): SGHTA, FQGNSA.

This clone was seen once. The genes are TRBV9 and TRBJ2-1; 9 bases match TRBD1. Germline lookup yields CDR1 SGDLS and CDR2 YYNGEE. The CDR3 is 14 residues long. V was pared by 3 bases and J by 10 bases, with 8 bases of the junction left unmatched. Here the CDR3 DNA reads TGTGCCAGCAGCGCCAGGACAGGGGTTCGGGAGCAGTTCTTC. Its translation: CASSARTGVREQFF.

The chain recombines TRBV2 with TRBJ2-1; 9 bases fit TRBD1. Trimming at V came to 8 bases and at J to 7 bases, leaving 12 bases not matched to a gene. This CDR3 is 15 amino acids long. CDR1 is SNHLY, CDR2 FYNNEI, per germline. CDR3 residues: CASGAGTGFGNEQFF. Here the CDR3 DNA reads TGTGCCAGCGGGGCCGGGACAGGGTTTGGGAATGAGCAGTTCTTC.

The rearrangement links TRBV7-3 to TRBJ1-1, with 8 bases lining up with TRBD1. Trimming took 4 bases from V and 3 from J; bases not matched to a gene: 10. Germline V gene sequence: CDR1 SGHTA, CDR2 FQGTGA. The CDR3 has 16 residues. As DNA, the CDR3 is TGTGCCAGCAGCTCTGGGACAGGCCAAGGGGACACTGAAGCTTTCTTT. Its translation: CASSSGTGQGDTEAFF.

The chain uses TRBV9 and TRBJ1-6; 7 nucleotides agree with TRBD1. The germline CDR1 and CDR2 sequences are SGDLS and YYNGEE. Unmatched junction bases numbered 7, after V lost 6 bases and J lost 7 bases. CDR3 length equals 14 residues. This CDR3 reads CASTLGQTNSPLHF. CDR3 coding DNA: TGTGCCAGCACCCTGGGACAGACGAATTCACCCCTCCACTTT. The full variable domain, rest sourced from reference TRBV9 and TRBJ1-6, is DSGVTQTPKHLITATGQRVTLRCSPRSGDLSVYWYQQSLDQGLQFLIQYYNGEERAKGNILERFSAQQFPDLHSELNLSSLELGDSALYFCASTLGQTNSPLHFGNGTRLTVT.

This chain connects TRBV5-1 to TRBJ2-4, with TRBD2 matching over 9 bases. After removal of 0 bases from V and 0 bases from J, the junction contained 7 bases not matched to a gene. Germline V CDR1 and CDR2: SGHRS, YFSETQ. CDR3 size: 18 residues. The CDR3 nucleotides are TGCGCCAGCAGCTTGGGGACTAGCGCTCAATTAGCCAAAAACATTCAGTACTTC. Residues: CASSLGTSAQLAKNIQYF.

About this clone itself: A read error may produce the germline difference seen at one junction end. V gene TRBV4-2 combines with J gene TRBJ1-2, with D possibly matching TRBD1 (6 bases). The CDR3 runs to 15 residues. Germline lookup yields CDR1 LGHNA and CDR2 YNFKEQ. DNA of the CDR3: TGTGCCAGCAGCGAAGAACAGGGTACTATCTATGGCTACACCTTC. It specifies CASSEEQGTIYGYTF.

This clone was counted a single time. The chain has TRBV3-1 (or the pseudogene TRBV3-2) and TRBJ1-6, with 7 bases identical to TRBD1. Germline CDR1 LGHDT, CDR2 YNNKEL (reference sequence). CDR3 length: 18 residues. J gave up 1 base and V 4 bases, and 10 bases lay outside the gene matches. CDR3 sequence: CASSPARGARSYNSPLHF. Written as DNA, the CDR3 is TGTGCCAGCAGCCCAGCCAGGGGGGCGAGGTCCTATAATTCACCCCTCCACTTT.

This chain links TRBV5-1 with TRBJ2-7, with TRBD1 identical over 7 bases. Germline V lookup: CDR1 SGHRS, CDR2 YFSETQ. Trimming cost V 2 bases and J 1 base; bases outside gene matches: 6. This CDR3 has 15 residues. This CDR3 reads CASSFGTVTSYEQYF. CDR3 nucleotides: TGCGCCAGCAGCTTTGGGACAGTGACTTCCTACGAGCAGTACTTC.

The chain couples TRBV7-3 to TRBJ2-1, with a weak D call TRBD2 (5 bases). V was trimmed by 4 bases and J by 8 bases, leaving 15 bases between them. This CDR3 contains 14 residues. CDR1 SGHTA and CDR2 FQGTGA come from the germline V gene. CDR3 bases: TGTGCCAGCAGCTCGGGAATAGCCCTCGATGAGCAGTTCTTC. Its translation: CASSSGIALDEQFF.